This is a list of T cell receptor beta chains from one sample in a study of blood T cell repertoires in COVID-19. Sequenced by immunoSEQ multiplex PCR; TCRdb stores in-frame clones only, minus some. Among about 180,000 clones, over 75% were seen once, and the ten largest hold 3% to 4%. The sequenced sample consisted of peripheral blood. The receptors shown here come from a man between 60 and 75 years old with acute or convalescent COVID-19. The CDR3 runs from the conserved cysteine through the conserved F or W. A D gene is named only where the DNA matches it firmly. Clone size, where shown, is once, few, many, or a class for clones that have expanded.

v_call	j_call	clone_size	d_call	cdr3_aa	cdr3_nt
TRBV30	TRBJ2-3	-	TRBD2	CAWILAGGRYGTDTQYF	TGTGCCTGGATTTTAGCGGGAGGTCGTTATGGCACAGATACGCAGTATTTT
TRBV24-1	TRBJ2-5	-	TRBD2	CATSDPTFGREGETQYF	TGTGCCACCAGTGATCCTACGTTCGGGAGGGAGGGAGAGACCCAGTACTTC
TRBV7-9	TRBJ2-7	-	-	CASSLRLADAYEQYF	TGTGCCAGCAGCTTACGTCTAGCAGACGCTTACGAGCAGTACTTC
TRBV2	TRBJ2-1	-	TRBD1	CASRGQALGGEQFF	TGTGCCAGCAGGGGACAGGCTCTAGGGGGTGAGCAGTTCTTC
TRBV5-5	TRBJ1-3	-	-	CASSLGEWAGGTNTIYF	TGTGCCAGCAGCTTAGGGGAGTGGGCCGGGGGGACCAACACCATATATTTT
TRBV7-2	TRBJ1-4	few	-	CASSRVVTNEKLFF	TGTGCCAGCAGCAGAGTCGTAACTAATGAAAAACTGTTTTTT
TRBV27	TRBJ2-7	-	TRBD2	CASSLWSSGKAVEQYF	TGTGCCAGCAGTTTATGGTCTAGCGGGAAAGCAGTCGAGCAGTACTTC
TRBV5-1	TRBJ2-2	-	TRBD1	CASTGTANTGELFF	TGCGCCAGTACCGGGACAGCGAACACCGGGGAGCTGTTTTTT
TRBV27	TRBJ2-7	-	-	CASSLSPSGYEQYF	TGTGCCAGCAGTTTATCCCCTAGTGGATACGAGCAGTACTTC
TRBV10-3	TRBJ2-7	-	TRBD2	CAISARAGGPGEQYF	TGTGCCATCAGTGCTCGAGCGGGAGGGCCGGGCGAGCAGTACTTC
TRBV29-1	TRBJ1-3	-	-	CSVARRDEGNTIYF	TGCAGCGTTGCCCGCAGGGATGAAGGAAACACCATATATTTT
TRBV4-2	TRBJ2-2	-	-	CASSDQGRHTGELFF	TGTGCCAGCAGCGATCAGGGGAGACACACCGGGGAGCTGTTTTTT
TRBV10-3	TRBJ2-7	-	TRBD1	CAIRPGQGTTESSYEQYF	TGTGCCATCAGACCGGGACAGGGGACTACCGAGAGCTCCTACGAGCAGTACTTC
TRBV12-3/TRBV12-4	TRBJ2-7	-	-	CASSYYSYEQYF	TGTGCCAGCAGTTACTACTCCTACGAGCAGTACTTC
TRBV7-8	TRBJ2-1	-	TRBD1	CASKRTGGYNEQFF	TGTGCCAGCAAGCGGACAGGGGGGTACAATGAGCAGTTCTTC